Following are 18 T cell receptor beta chains from one sample sequenced in a study of blood T cell repertoires in COVID-19. Only in-frame clones appear in the TCRdb table, and some are missing; sequencing was by immunoSEQ multiplex PCR. The sample holds about 240,000 clones, roughly four fifths seen once. Sequencing was performed on PBMCs or T cells enriched from blood (not recorded which). The receptors derive from a woman in her forties who had been exposed to COVID-19.

This chain links TRBV7-2 with TRBJ1-1; the D gene is possibly TRBD1 (5 bases). V was clipped by 1 base and J by 7 bases, with 13 bases between them. This CDR3 has 14 amino acids. In germline, CDR1 is SGHTA, CDR2 FQGNSA. The CDR3 bases are TGTGCCAGCAGCTTAGAACTCAGGGTCGGTGAAGCTTTCTTT. This gives the protein CASSLELRVGEAFF.

The rearrangement uses TRBV5-4 and TRBJ1-4; D is unresolved. Trimming stripped 3 bases from V and 10 bases from J, with 13 bases between. CDR1 is SGHNT and CDR2 is YYREEE in the germline V gene (reference sequence). The CDR3 extends over 13 amino acids. The CDR3 loop reads CASSSWRTGKLFF. DNA for the CDR3: TGTGCCAGCAGCTCCTGGAGGACCGGAAAACTGTTTTTT.

The genes are TRBV10-3 and TRBJ2-7, with D maybe TRBD2 (6 bases). There are 16 residues in the CDR3. V lost 11 bases and J 6 bases, leaving 29 bases between the germline ends. Germline V gene data show CDR1 as ENHRY and CDR2 as SYGVKD. The CDR3 DNA follows: TGTGCCCCGAAGGGAGGTGAGGTGGGGTGTCGGGCCGAGCAGTACTTC. Protein product: CAPKGGEVGCRAEQYF.

The chain has TRBV15 and TRBJ2-5; 9 bases match TRBD1. The CDR3 consists of 16 residues. Germline V gene data show CDR1 as LNHNV and CDR2 as YYDKDF (reference sequence). Trimming cost V 5 bases and J 7 bases; bases outside gene matches: 14. The CDR3 coding sequence is TGTGCCACCAGCTCGGGACAGGGTATCCGCCTCGGGACCCAGTACTTC. Translation gives CATSSGQGIRLGTQYF.

The CDR3 region is CASSPRRPLNTEAFF. As DNA, the CDR3 is TGTGCCAGCAGCCCCCGGAGGCCCTTGAACACTGAAGCTTTCTTT. The chain joins TRBV11-2 to TRBJ1-1, with unresolved D. From germline, CDR1 is SGHAT and CDR2 FQNNGV. This CDR3 spans 15 amino acids. V lost 5 bases to trimming and J lost 0 bases, with 13 bases between them.

V usage is TRBV7-2 and J usage is TRBJ2-7; 10 nucleotides agree with TRBD2. The CDR3 covers 15 residues. The germline V gene has CDR1 SGHTA and CDR2 FQGNSA. Trimming took 5 bases from V and 7 from J; bases not matched to a gene: 11. In nucleotides, the CDR3 is TGTGCCAGCAGCCTACTAAGCGGGGGGGCTGGGGAGCAGTACTTC. Its protein is CASSLLSGGAGEQYF.

This sequence joins TRBV4-2 and TRBJ1-5; D is unclear. Germline-derived CDR1 and CDR2 are LGHNA and YNFKEQ. V was clipped by 0 bases and J by 5 bases, with 14 bases between them. The CDR3 has 16 amino acids. CDR3 DNA sequence: TGTGCCAGCAGCCAAGAGTCGATGGAGATTCATCAGCCCCAGCATTTT. It codes for CASSQESMEIHQPQHF.

This sequence joins TRBV5-5 and TRBJ2-6; perhaps TRBD1 as D (6 bases). This CDR3 is 18 amino acids long. Germline CDR1 and CDR2: SGHKS and YYEKEE (reference sequence). V was shortened by 1 base and J by 0 bases, with 14 bases between the two germline ends. The chain's CDR3 is CASSLKETGGSGANVLTF. CDR3 DNA sequence: TGTGCCAGCAGCTTGAAGGAGACAGGCGGCTCTGGGGCCAACGTCCTGACTTTC.

The J gene is TRBJ2-7, the V gene TRBV5-1, with 10 bases fitting TRBD1. The CDR3 length is 15 residues. V gave up 3 bases and J gave up 4 bases; unmatched junction bases: 7. Germline lookup yields CDR1 SGHRS and CDR2 YFSETQ. As DNA, the CDR3 is TGCGCCAGCAGCTCCCGACAGGGGGCGCGGTACGAGCAGTACTTC. It encodes CASSSRQGARYEQYF.

The sample holds many counts of this clone. The chain links TRBV5-1 to TRBJ1-1; D is unclear. Germline CDR1 is SGHRS and CDR2 is YFSETQ. Trimming stripped 0 bases from V and 7 bases from J, with 10 bases between. The CDR3 totals 13 residues. CDR3 residues: CASSLEPNREAFF. CDR3 sequence (DNA): TGCGCCAGCAGCTTGGAGCCGAATCGTGAAGCTTTCTTT.

V gene TRBV29-1 combines with J gene TRBJ1-3; the match to TRBD1 covers 8 bases. The V gene's germline CDR1 is SQVTM and CDR2 ANQGSEA. The CDR3 sequence is 13 residues long. Trimming at V came to 6 bases and at J to 4 bases, leaving 5 bases not matched to a gene. In DNA, the CDR3 is TGCAGCGTGGACAGGGAAGAAGGAAACACCATATATTTT. Its translation: CSVDREEGNTIYF.

The chain is built from TRBV27 and TRBJ1-4; no definite D call. CDR3 length: 15 amino acids. Trimming took 8 bases from V and 4 from J, leaving 17 bases between them. Germline-derived CDR1 and CDR2 are MNHEY and SMNVEV (reference sequence). This chain's CDR3 is CASGLGTAVNEKLFF. CDR3 DNA sequence: TGTGCCAGCGGCCTGGGCACAGCGGTTAATGAAAAACTGTTTTTT.

The chain couples TRBV5-6 to TRBJ1-2; D remains unclear. CDR1 and CDR2 from the germline V gene are SGHDT and YYEEEE. This CDR3 spans 11 amino acids. Deletions cut 4 bases from V and 8 bases from J, with 9 bases between. The CDR3: CASSGRGGYTF. In DNA form, the CDR3 reads TGTGCCAGCAGCGGGCGAGGGGGCTACACCTTC.

The chain is built from TRBV28 and TRBJ2-7, with TRBD2 identical over 11 bases. V trimming: 6 bases; J trimming: 4 bases; junction bases outside the gene matches: 8. This CDR3 comprises 15 residues. Germline lookup yields CDR1 MDHEN and CDR2 SYDVKM. For the CDR3, the DNA is TGTGCCAGCAGGACCCTACTAGCGGGGGTATACGAGCAGTACTTC. It codes for CASRTLLAGVYEQYF. Based on the CDR3 plus reference TRBV28 and TRBJ2-7, the full variable domain is DVKVTQSSRYLVKRTGEKVFLECVQDMDHENMFWYRQDPGLGLRLIYFSYDVKMKEKGDIPEGYSVSREKKERFSLILESASTNQTSMYLCASRTLLAGVYEQYFGPGTRLTVT.

This clone was counted once. The chain carries TRBV27 and TRBJ2-6, with a weak D call TRBD2 (6 bases). This CDR3 region has 15 residues. Trimming took off 1 base at V and 2 bases at J, with 6 bases between the two ends. The V gene's germline CDR1 is MNHEY and CDR2 SMNVEV (reference sequence). CDR3 DNA: TGTGCCAGCAGTTTATGGGGGGCTGGGGCCAACGTCCTGACTTTC. This translates into CASSLWGAGANVLTF.

This clone has more than one count but fewer than ten. The chain is built from TRBV11-3 and TRBJ1-5; possible D gene TRBD1, 5 bases. This CDR3 spans 15 amino acids. Germline values: CDR1 SGHNT, CDR2 YENEEA. The V end was cut by 0 bases, the J end by 3 bases, with 9 bases between. CDR3: CASSLEGGVNQPQHF. The CDR3 DNA is TGTGCCAGCAGCTTAGAGGGGGGGGTCAATCAGCCCCAGCATTTT.

The rearrangement joins TRBV27 to TRBJ1-3; D is possibly TRBD1 (6 bases). CDR3 length: 15 residues. The V end lost 8 bases, the J end lost 0 bases, and 14 bases lay between the germline ends. Germline V gives CDR1 MNHEY, CDR2 SMNVEV (reference sequence). The CDR3 nucleotides read TGTGCCAGCTCTGTCGACAGGAGCTCTGGAAACACCATATATTTT. It is translated as CASSVDRSSGNTIYF.

This chain uses TRBV7-6 with TRBJ2-4; the D is unclear. V was shortened by 1 base and J by 5 bases, with 12 bases between the two germline ends. Looked up from germline, CDR1 is SGHVS and CDR2 is FNYEAQ. This CDR3 comprises 15 residues. CDR3 sequence reads: CASSLEINSQNIQYF. The CDR3 region has the DNA TGTGCCAGCAGCTTAGAAATCAACAGCCAAAACATTCAGTACTTC.